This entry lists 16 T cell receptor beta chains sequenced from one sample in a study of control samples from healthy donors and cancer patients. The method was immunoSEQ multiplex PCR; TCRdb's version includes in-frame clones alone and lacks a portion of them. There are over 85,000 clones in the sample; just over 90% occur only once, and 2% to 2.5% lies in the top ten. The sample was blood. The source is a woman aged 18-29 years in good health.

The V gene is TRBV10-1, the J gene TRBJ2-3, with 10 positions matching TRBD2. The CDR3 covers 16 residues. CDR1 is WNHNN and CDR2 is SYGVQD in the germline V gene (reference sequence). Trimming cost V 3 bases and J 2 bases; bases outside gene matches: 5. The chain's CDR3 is CASSDWSGGATDTQYF. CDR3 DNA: TGCGCCAGCAGTGATTGGAGCGGGGGGGCCACAGATACGCAGTATTTT.

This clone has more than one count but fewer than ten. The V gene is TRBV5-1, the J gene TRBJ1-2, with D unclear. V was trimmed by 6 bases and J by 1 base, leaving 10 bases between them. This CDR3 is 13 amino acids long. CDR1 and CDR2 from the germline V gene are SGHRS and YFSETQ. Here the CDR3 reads CASTLQINYGYTF. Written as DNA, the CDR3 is TGCGCCAGCACCCTCCAGATTAACTATGGCTACACCTTC.

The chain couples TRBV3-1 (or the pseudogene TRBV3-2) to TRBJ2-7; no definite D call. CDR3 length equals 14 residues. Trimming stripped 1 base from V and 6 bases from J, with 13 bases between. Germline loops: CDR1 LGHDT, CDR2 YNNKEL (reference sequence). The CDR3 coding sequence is TGTGCCAGCAGCCAAGTGATAGTGAATTCCGAGCAGTACTTC. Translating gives CASSQVIVNSEQYF.

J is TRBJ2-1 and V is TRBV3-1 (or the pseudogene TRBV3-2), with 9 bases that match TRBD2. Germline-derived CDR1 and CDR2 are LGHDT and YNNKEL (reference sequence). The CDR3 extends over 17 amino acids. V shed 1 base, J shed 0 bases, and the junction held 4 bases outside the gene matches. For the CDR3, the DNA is TGTGCCAGCAGCCAAGTCCTAGCGGGATTCTCCTACAATGAGCAGTTCTTC. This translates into CASSQVLAGFSYNEQFF.

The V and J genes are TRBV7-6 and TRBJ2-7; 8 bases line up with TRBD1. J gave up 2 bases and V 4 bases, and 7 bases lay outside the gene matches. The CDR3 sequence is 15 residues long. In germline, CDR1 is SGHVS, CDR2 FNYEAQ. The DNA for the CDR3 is TGTGCCAGCAGCTCCGCCGGGACAGGACCCTACGAGCAGTACTTC. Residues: CASSSAGTGPYEQYF.

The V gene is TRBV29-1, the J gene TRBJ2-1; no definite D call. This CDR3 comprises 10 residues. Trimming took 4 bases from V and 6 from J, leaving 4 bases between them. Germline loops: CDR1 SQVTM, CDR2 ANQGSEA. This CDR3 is CSVGGNEQFF. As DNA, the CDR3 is TGCAGCGTTGGAGGCAATGAGCAGTTCTTC.

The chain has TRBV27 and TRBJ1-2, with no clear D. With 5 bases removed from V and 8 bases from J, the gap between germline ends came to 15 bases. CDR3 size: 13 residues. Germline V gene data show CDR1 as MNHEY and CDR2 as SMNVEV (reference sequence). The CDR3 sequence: CASSRLQSGGYTF. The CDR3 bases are TGTGCCAGCAGTCGGCTCCAGTCGGGAGGCTACACCTTC.

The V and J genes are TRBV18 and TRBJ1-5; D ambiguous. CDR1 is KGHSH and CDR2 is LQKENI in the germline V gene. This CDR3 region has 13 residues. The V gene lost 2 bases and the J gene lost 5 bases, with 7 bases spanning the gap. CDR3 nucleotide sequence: TGTGCCAGCTCACCAGCCCCGTATCAGCCCCAGCATTTT. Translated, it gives CASSPAPYQPQHF.

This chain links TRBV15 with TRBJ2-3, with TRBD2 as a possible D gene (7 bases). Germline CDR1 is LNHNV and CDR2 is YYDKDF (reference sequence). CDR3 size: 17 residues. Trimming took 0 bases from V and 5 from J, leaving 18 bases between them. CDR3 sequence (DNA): TGTGCCACCAGCAGAGATCCCCCAGGGGAGGGGCGAGATACGCAGTATTTT. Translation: CATSRDPPGEGRDTQYF.

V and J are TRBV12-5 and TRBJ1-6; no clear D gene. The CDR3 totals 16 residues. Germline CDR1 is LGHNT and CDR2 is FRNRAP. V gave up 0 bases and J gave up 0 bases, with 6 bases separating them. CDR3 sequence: CASGLVPSSYNSPLHF. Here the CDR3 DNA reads TGTGCTAGTGGTTTGGTACCAAGCTCCTATAATTCACCCCTCCACTTT. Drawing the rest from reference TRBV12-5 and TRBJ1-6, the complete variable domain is DARVTQTPRHKVTEMGQEVTMRCQPILGHNTVFWYRQTMMQGLELLAYFRNRAPLDDSGMPKDRFSAEMPDATLATLKIQPSEPRDSAVYFCASGLVPSSYNSPLHFGNGTRLTVT.

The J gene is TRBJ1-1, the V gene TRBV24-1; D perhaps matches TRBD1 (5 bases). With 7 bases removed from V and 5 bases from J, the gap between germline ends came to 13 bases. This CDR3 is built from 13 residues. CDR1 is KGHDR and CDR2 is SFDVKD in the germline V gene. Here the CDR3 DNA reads TGTGCCACCAGCCCGGGGCTGGGAACTGAAGCTTTCTTT. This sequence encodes CATSPGLGTEAFF.

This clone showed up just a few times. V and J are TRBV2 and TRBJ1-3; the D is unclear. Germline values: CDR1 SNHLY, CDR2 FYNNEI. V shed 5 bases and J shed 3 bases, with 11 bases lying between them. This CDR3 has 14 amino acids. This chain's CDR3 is CASSYGRNGNTIYF. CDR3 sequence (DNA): TGTGCCAGCAGTTACGGGCGGAATGGAAACACCATATATTTT.

As DNA, the CDR3 is TGCGCCAGCAGCCGGGACTTTGCCGGGGAGCTGTTTTTT. This translates into CASSRDFAGELFF. The V gene is TRBV4-1, the J gene TRBJ2-2, with D perhaps TRBD2 (6 bases). The germline V and J ends were trimmed by 4 bases and 6 bases, with 9 bases remaining between them. The CDR3 runs to 13 residues. Germline V gives CDR1 MGHRA, CDR2 YSYEKL.

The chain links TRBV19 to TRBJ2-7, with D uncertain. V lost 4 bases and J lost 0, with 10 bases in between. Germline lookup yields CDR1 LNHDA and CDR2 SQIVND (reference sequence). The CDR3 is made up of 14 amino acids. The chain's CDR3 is CASSRSRYSYEQYF. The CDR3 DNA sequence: TGTGCCAGTAGTAGGTCTCGGTACTCCTACGAGCAGTACTTC.

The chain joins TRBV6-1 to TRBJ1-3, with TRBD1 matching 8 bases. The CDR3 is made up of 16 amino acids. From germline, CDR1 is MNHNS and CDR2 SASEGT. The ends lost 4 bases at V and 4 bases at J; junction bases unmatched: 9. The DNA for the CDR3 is TGTGCCAGCAGTGTGGGACAGGAAAATAGAGGAAACACCATATATTTT. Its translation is CASSVGQENRGNTIYF.

This CDR3 reads CASTRQGAGETQYF. CDR3 DNA sequence: TGTGCCAGTACCCGACAGGGGGCGGGAGAGACCCAGTACTTC. The chain recombines TRBV19 with TRBJ2-5; 10 bases agree with TRBD1. Germline V lookup: CDR1 LNHDA, CDR2 SQIVND (reference sequence). V lost 7 bases and J lost 4; bases outside the gene matches: 6. The CDR3 is 14 residues long.